The TCR beta chain described here comes from a study of somatic mutations in cytotoxic T cells in rheumatoid arthritis. Overall study: Blood samples of 25 to 35 ml were drawn from patients (in EDTA) right after diagnosis and before any treatment. Several of the V beta antibody-stained T-cell populations were flow-sorted at nearly 100% purity; V beta1+ cells were among them and were sequenced for TCRB. Study-level points and caveats: Neither rheumatoid arthritis patients nor age-matched healthy controls had significantly different CD8+ T-cell clonality from the other group. More than 20% of CD8+ cells belonged to the largest clone in about an eighth of the roughly 60 patients.

There are 15 residues in the CDR3. V shed 5 bases, J shed 3 bases, and the junction held 7 bases outside the gene matches. Germline CDR1 is KGHSH and CDR2 is LQKENI. There are a few counts of this clone. Its antigen is not known. Profiled with immunoSEQ multiplex PCR; TCRdb holds only in-frame clones, not every one. This table has 15,000 or so clones, about 89% appearing once. The chain is built from TRBV18 and TRBJ2-7; 10 positions agree with TRBD2. Sequencing was performed on CD4+ T cells sorted from blood. The source is a man aged 70-80 years with rheumatoid arthritis. In nucleotides, the CDR3 is TGTGCCAGCTCAATTAGAGCGGGGGGGATCTACGAGCAGTACTTC. This codes for CASSIRAGGIYEQYF.